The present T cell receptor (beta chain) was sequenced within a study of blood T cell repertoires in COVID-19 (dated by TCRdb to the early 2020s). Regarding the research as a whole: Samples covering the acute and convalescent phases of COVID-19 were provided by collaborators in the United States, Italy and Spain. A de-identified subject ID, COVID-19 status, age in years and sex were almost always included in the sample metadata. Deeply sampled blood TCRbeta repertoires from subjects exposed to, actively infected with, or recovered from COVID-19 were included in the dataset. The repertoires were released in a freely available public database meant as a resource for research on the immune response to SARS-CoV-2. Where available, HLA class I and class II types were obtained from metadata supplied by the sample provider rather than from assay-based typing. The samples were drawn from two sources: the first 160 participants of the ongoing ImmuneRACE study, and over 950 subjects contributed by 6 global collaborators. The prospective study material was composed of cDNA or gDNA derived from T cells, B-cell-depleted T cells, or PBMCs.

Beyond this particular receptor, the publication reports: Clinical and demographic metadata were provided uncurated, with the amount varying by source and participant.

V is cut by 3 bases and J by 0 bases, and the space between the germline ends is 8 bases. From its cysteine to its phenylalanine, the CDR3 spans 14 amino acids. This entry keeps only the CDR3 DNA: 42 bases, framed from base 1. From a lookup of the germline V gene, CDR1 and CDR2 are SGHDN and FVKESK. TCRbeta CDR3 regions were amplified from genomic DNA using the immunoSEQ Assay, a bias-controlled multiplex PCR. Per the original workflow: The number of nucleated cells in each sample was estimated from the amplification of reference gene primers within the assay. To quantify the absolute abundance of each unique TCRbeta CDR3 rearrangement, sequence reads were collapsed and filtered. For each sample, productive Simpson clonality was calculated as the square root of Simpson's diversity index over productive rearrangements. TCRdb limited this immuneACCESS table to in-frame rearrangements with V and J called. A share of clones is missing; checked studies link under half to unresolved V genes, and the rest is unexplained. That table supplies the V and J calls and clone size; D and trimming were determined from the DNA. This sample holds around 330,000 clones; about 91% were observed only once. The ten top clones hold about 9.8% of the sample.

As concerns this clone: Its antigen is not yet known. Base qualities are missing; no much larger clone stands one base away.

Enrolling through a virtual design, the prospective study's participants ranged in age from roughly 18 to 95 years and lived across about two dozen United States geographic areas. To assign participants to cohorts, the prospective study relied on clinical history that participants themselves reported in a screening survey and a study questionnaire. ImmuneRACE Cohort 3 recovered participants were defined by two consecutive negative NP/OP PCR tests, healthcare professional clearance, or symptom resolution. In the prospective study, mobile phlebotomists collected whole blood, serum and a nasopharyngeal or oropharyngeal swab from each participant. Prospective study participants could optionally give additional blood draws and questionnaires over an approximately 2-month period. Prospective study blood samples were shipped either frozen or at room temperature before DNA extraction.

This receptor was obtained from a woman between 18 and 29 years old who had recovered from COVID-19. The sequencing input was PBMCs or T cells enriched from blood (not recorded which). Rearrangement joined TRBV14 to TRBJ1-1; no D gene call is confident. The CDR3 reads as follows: CASSHRRLNTEAFF. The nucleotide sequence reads TGTGCCAGCAGCCATCGGAGATTGAACACTGAAGCTTTCTTT.